This TCR beta chain is from a study of siplizumab effects on memory and regulatory T cells. A remark on this clone: The antigen remains unidentified.

Where a few donor pairs were concerned, the unstimulated naive, memory, effector memory and TEMRA subsets underwent sequencing. General observations from the study: Siplizumab significantly lowered the alloreactive sequences that could be traced to unstimulated CD4+ memory cells. Naive T cells were seen as more diverse than memory cells and as major alloresponse contributors. In controls, around 30% of mappable alloreactive CD4+ clones were Treg-derived on average, versus 68.8% with siplizumab.

The CDR3 totals 11 residues. V was shortened by 5 bases and J by 14 bases, with 18 bases between the two germline ends. Germline CDR1 reads DFQATT; CDR2 reads SNEGSKA (reference sequence). This table comes from immunoSEQ multiplex PCR, and its TCRdb copy is limited to in-frame clones, with some not included. This table holds just over 40,000 clones, 80% to 90% found once. Sequences were obtained from naive CD4+ T cells sorted from blood. V is TRBV20-1 and J is TRBJ1-1; D possibly corresponds to TRBD1 (5 bases). The clonotype was recovered from a human donor in good health. The CDR3 bases are TGCAGTGCTGTCAGGCAGGGCACCATATTCTTT. Translation gives CSAVRQGTIFF.